Sequencing of this T cell receptor (beta chain) was carried out in a study of cytomegalovirus exposure and HLA in healthy donors. Study context: Of roughly 400 genotyped donors, 81% grouped in the Caucasian-associated ancestry cluster. Notes on the study in general: The study listed under 200 cytomegalovirus-associated TCR beta chains. HLA restriction was apparent for most CMV-associated TCR beta chains in a later analysis. Donor immune exposure was known only as CMV serostatus.

V shed 3 bases and J 7 bases; nucleotides not matched to a gene: 10. The CDR3 is made up of 16 amino acids. CDR1 MNHEY and CDR2 SMNVEV come from the germline V gene (reference sequence). A note on this clone: What it recognizes is unknown.

Use of 60 Vbeta and 13 Jbeta primers characterized the PCR. Repertoires were generated with immunoSEQ multiplex PCR, while TCRdb's copy carries only in-frame clones and drops some. Among approximately 93,000 clones listed, around 80% were seen once. The V call is TRBV27, the J call TRBJ1-5, with 9 nucleotides matching TRBD1. Source material: PBMCs. The TCR comes from a male donor in good health and CMV-seropositive. The chain's CDR3 is CASSFNAGTGRQPQHF. CDR3 sequence (DNA): TGTGCCAGCAGTTTCAATGCCGGGACAGGGAGGCAGCCCCAGCATTTT.